Listed below are T cell receptor beta chains from one sample, sequenced in a study of radiation and T cells in renal cell carcinoma. The table came from immunoSEQ multiplex PCR; TCRdb's copy has only in-frame clones and leaves some out. The sample has 50,000 to 75,000 clones; 78% are singletons. Specimen: blood, collected from a patient whose treatment included radiotherapy and nephrectomy. All receptors come from a man in his 60s with renal cell carcinoma. The conserved cysteine and the conserved F or W are not part of the CDR3 here.

j_call v_call cdr3_length cdr3_aa
TRBJ2-5 TRBV2 12 ASRQSTTPETQY
TRBJ2-1 TRBV5-1 15 ASSLAVGASGRNEQF
. TRBV9 14 ASSVDSGLVTYEQY
TRBJ2-1 TRBV5-4 11 ASSWDGYNEQF
TRBJ2-2 TRBV6-5 10 ASTRNTGELF
TRBJ1-2 TRBV7-9 10 ASSLAVDGYT
TRBJ2-7 TRBV11-2 12 ASSSGQGNDEQY
TRBJ2-1 TRBV6-4 13 ASSDLPGGGHEQF
TRBJ2-7 TRBV18 13 ASSPPGSDSYEQY
TRBJ1-1 TRBV29-1 8 SGGGTEAF
TRBJ2-1 TRBV2 10 ASRGQDNEQF
TRBJ2-5 TRBV2 11 ASSDARRGAQY
TRBJ2-2 TRBV19 15 ASSLWRGQGNTGELF
TRBJ2-3 TRBV7-8 16 ASSLNPHDVASTDTQY
TRBJ1-3 TRBV7-8 13 ASSLGLNSGNTIY